Shown below are 16 T cell receptor beta chains from a single sample sequenced in a study of technical replicates of blood from a few donors. Generated by immunoSEQ multiplex PCR, the TCRdb table keeps only in-frame clones and is missing some. The sample has about 68,000 clones, under 98% seen once; the top ten hold under 0.3%. Specimen: T cells isolated from PBMCs. All receptors come from a human donor in good health.

This chain links TRBV6-6 with TRBJ2-1, with D maybe TRBD1 (6 bases). The CDR3 has 16 residues. V was pared by 2 bases and J by 1 base, with 12 bases between. The germline gives CDR1 MNHNY, CDR2 SVGAGI (reference sequence). CDR3 sequence reads: CASSYGQPRSYNEQFF. CDR3 bases: TGTGCCAGCAGTTACGGACAGCCCCGGTCCTACAATGAGCAGTTCTTC.

The chain recombines TRBV11-2 with TRBJ1-1, with D unresolved. This CDR3 has 13 amino acids. Per the germline V gene, CDR1 is SGHAT and CDR2 is FQNNGV. V gave up 1 base and J gave up 1 base, with 4 bases separating them. CDR3 loop: CASSLGRNTEAFF. CDR3 nucleotides: TGTGCCAGCAGCTTAGGTCGGAACACTGAAGCTTTCTTT.

This chain joins TRBV9 and TRBJ1-1; D ambiguous. Per germline, CDR1 SGDLS and CDR2 YYNGEE. V lost 0 bases, J lost 8 bases, and 11 bases lay in between. The CDR3 has 13 residues. The DNA for the CDR3 is TGTGCCAGCAGCGTAGCCCCAGGCAGGGAAGCTTTCTTT. This sequence encodes CASSVAPGREAFF.

Here the CDR3 reads CASSLASGYNEQFF. The CDR3 DNA follows: TGTGCCAGCAGTTTGGCTAGCGGGTACAATGAGCAGTTCTTC. The chain carries TRBV27 and TRBJ2-1; TRBD2 matches 8 bases. V shed 3 bases, J shed 4 bases, and the junction held 2 bases outside the gene matches. CDR1 and CDR2 (germline): MNHEY, SMNVEV (reference sequence). The CDR3 extends over 14 amino acids.

CDR3 sequence reads: CASSLLSYEQYF. DNA of the CDR3: TGTGCCAGCAGCTTACTATCCTACGAGCAGTACTTC. J is TRBJ2-7 and V is TRBV13, with D unclear. The CDR3 consists of 12 residues. Per the germline V gene, CDR1 is PRHDT and CDR2 is FYEKMQ (reference sequence). Trimming left V 2 bases short and J 1 base short, with 3 bases between.

This chain links TRBV7-9 with TRBJ1-1, with D maybe TRBD1 (5 bases). This CDR3 region has 12 residues. Trimming shortened V by 5 bases and J by 1 base, and 5 bases separated the two germline ends. CDR1 is SEHNR and CDR2 is FQNEAQ in the germline V gene (reference sequence). The CDR3 region has the DNA TGTGCCAGCAGCGACAGGAACACTGAAGCTTTCTTT. It codes for CASSDRNTEAFF.

J is TRBJ1-5 and V is TRBV28; D might be TRBD1 (6 bases). Looked up from germline, CDR1 is MDHEN and CDR2 is SYDVKM. The V gene lost 2 bases and the J gene lost 6 bases, with 17 bases spanning the gap. CDR3 length: 16 amino acids. CDR3 in amino acids: CASSLLVFRGSQPQHF. The CDR3 nucleotides are TGTGCCAGCAGTTTACTGGTTTTCAGGGGATCTCAGCCCCAGCATTTT.

This sequence joins TRBV19 and TRBJ1-3, with a tentative D call TRBD1 (5 bases). Germline CDR1 and CDR2: LNHDA and SQIVND (reference sequence). Trimming took 2 bases from V and 0 from J, leaving 11 bases between them. This CDR3 region has 16 residues. The CDR3 DNA is TGTGCCAGTAGTATACAGGGCGCTAGCTCTGGAAACACCATATATTTT. Residues: CASSIQGASSGNTIYF.

The chain is built from TRBV5-6 and TRBJ2-4, with D maybe TRBD2 (6 bases). CDR1 is SGHDT and CDR2 is YYEEEE in the germline V gene. Trimming shortened V by 0 bases and J by 8 bases, and 12 bases separated the two germline ends. This CDR3 spans 14 amino acids. In DNA form, the CDR3 reads TGTGCCAGCAGCTTGGGACTAGAAGGGGACATTCAGTACTTC. Encoded protein: CASSLGLEGDIQYF.

The chain uses TRBV5-1 and TRBJ2-5, with D possibly TRBD1 on 6 matching bases. The germline V and J ends were trimmed by 0 bases and 5 bases, with 11 bases remaining between them. The CDR3 sequence is 14 residues long. Germline CDR1 and CDR2: SGHRS and YFSETQ. CDR3 in DNA: TGCGCCAGCAGCTTGGAATGGGGGCTGGAGACCCAGTACTTC. Translation gives CASSLEWGLETQYF.

The rearrangement links TRBV30 to TRBJ2-7, with a tentative D call TRBD1 (7 bases). From germline, CDR1 is GTSNPN and CDR2 SVGIG (reference sequence). Trimming shortened V by 3 bases and J by 4 bases, and 13 bases separated the two germline ends. This CDR3 spans 13 amino acids. CDR3 loop: CAWSRGVGYEQYF. The CDR3 nucleotides read TGTGCCTGGAGCAGGGGGGTAGGATACGAGCAGTACTTC.

This clone was counted once. In DNA, the CDR3 is TGTGCCAGCAGCTTAATATTCCCCCCCGATTTTGACAGATTAGCGGAAGACACAGATACGCAGTATTTT. It encodes CASSLIFPPDFDRLAEDTDTQYF. The chain has TRBV7-3 and TRBJ2-3, with D possibly being TRBD2 (6 bases). The CDR3 has 23 residues. The germline CDR1 and CDR2 sequences are SGHTA and FQGTGA. Between the trimmed V and J ends, which lost 1 base and 2 bases, there was a span of 34 bases. Supplemented by reference TRBV7-3 and TRBJ2-3, the full variable domain reads GAGVSQTPSNKVTEKGKYVELRCDPISGHTALYWYRQSLGQGPEFLIYFQGTGAADDSGLPNDRFFAVRPEGSVSTLKIQRTERGDSAVYLCASSLIFPPDFDRLAEDTDTQYFGPGTRLTVL.

This chain connects TRBV11-3 to TRBJ2-5; 7 bases agree with TRBD2. Unmatched junction bases numbered 10, after V lost 9 bases and J lost 3 bases. Germline CDR1 SGHNT, CDR2 YENEEA. The CDR3 totals 14 residues. The CDR3 loop reads CASLRPGLKETQYF. CDR3 DNA sequence: TGTGCCAGTCTGAGACCGGGACTAAAAGAGACCCAGTACTTC.

The genes are TRBV28 and TRBJ1-2; weak D call: TRBD1 (6 bases). The CDR3 runs 14 residues. Trimming pared 5 bases from V and 4 bases from J, leaving 14 bases between. The germline V gene encodes CDR1 MDHEN and CDR2 SYDVKM. CDR3 residues: CASSTPDRTYGYTF. The CDR3 region has the DNA TGTGCCAGCAGTACCCCCGACAGGACCTATGGCTACACCTTC.

V is TRBV5-1 and J is TRBJ1-1, with 10 positions matching TRBD1. The CDR3 contains 14 residues. V shed 4 bases, J shed 6 bases, and the junction held 6 bases outside the gene matches. Germline CDR1 and CDR2: SGHRS and YFSETQ. The CDR3 region is CASSTDRGGSEAFF. The CDR3 bases are TGCGCCAGCAGCACGGACAGGGGGGGTTCTGAAGCTTTCTTT.

A single count supports this clone. The chain couples TRBV7-9 to TRBJ1-4; TRBD1 aligns across 12 bases. Per the germline V gene, CDR1 is SEHNR and CDR2 is FQNEAQ (reference sequence). J lost 8 bases, V lost 4 bases, and 5 bases had no gene match. The CDR3 covers 15 residues. The CDR3, as DNA: TGTGCCAGCAGCTCCCCGGGACAGGGGGCCGAAAAACTGTTTTTT. Encoded protein: CASSSPGQGAEKLFF.